These T cell receptor beta chains were read from a single sample in a study of blood T cell repertoires in COVID-19. Sequencing used immunoSEQ multiplex PCR; TCRdb keeps in-frame clones, though not all of them. The sample comprises over 250,000 clones, about 89% of which are singletons, and about 2.5% rests with the top ten. Sequenced material: peripheral blood. Receptors originate from a woman in her forties or fifties with acute or convalescent COVID-19. Each CDR3 is given with its conserved first and last residue. Each record gives: J gene, clone size, D gene, V gene, CDR3 DNA, CDR3 protein. D genes are given only for firm matches. The size field is filled for only some rows; it gives once, few, many or a size class.

j_call: TRBJ2-5; clone_size: .; d_call: .; v_call: TRBV24-1; cdr3_nt: TGTGCCACCAGTGATCAACAACCGACAGGCTACCAAGAGACCCAGTACTTC; cdr3_aa: CATSDQQPTGYQETQYF
j_call: TRBJ1-1; clone_size: .; d_call: TRBD1; v_call: TRBV2; cdr3_nt: TGTGCCAGCACAGGGGGCGAGGGCACTGAAGCTTTCTTT; cdr3_aa: CASTGGEGTEAFF
j_call: TRBJ2-5; clone_size: .; d_call: .; v_call: TRBV5-1; cdr3_nt: TGCGCCAGCAGCTCTCAAGAGACCCAGTACTTC; cdr3_aa: CASSSQETQYF
j_call: TRBJ2-1; clone_size: once; d_call: TRBD2; v_call: TRBV27; cdr3_nt: TGTGCCAGCAGGCGACTAGCGGCCCTCTCCTACAATGAGCAGTTCTTC; cdr3_aa: CASRRLAALSYNEQFF
j_call: TRBJ1-2; clone_size: .; d_call: TRBD1; v_call: TRBV2; cdr3_nt: TGTGCCAGCGGTTCTAGGACAGGCTATGGCTACACCTTC; cdr3_aa: CASGSRTGYGYTF
j_call: TRBJ1-5; clone_size: .; d_call: .; v_call: TRBV18; cdr3_nt: TGTGCCAGCTCACGCCTTGGGAGTGATACGTTTAGCAATCAGCCCCAGCATTTT; cdr3_aa: CASSRLGSDTFSNQPQHF
j_call: TRBJ2-7; clone_size: .; d_call: .; v_call: TRBV9; cdr3_nt: TGTGCCAGCAGCCCAACGGGTTCCCTAGATAGTTACGCCGAGCAGTACTTC; cdr3_aa: CASSPTGSLDSYAEQYF
j_call: TRBJ2-3; clone_size: .; d_call: .; v_call: TRBV7-2; cdr3_nt: TGTGCCAGCAGCTTTAGTGCAGATACGCAGTATTTT; cdr3_aa: CASSFSADTQYF
j_call: TRBJ1-1; clone_size: .; d_call: TRBD1; v_call: TRBV4-1; cdr3_nt: TGCGCCAGCAGCCAAGGGGACAGAGAGGCCACTGAAGCTTTCTTT; cdr3_aa: CASSQGDREATEAFF
j_call: TRBJ2-7; clone_size: .; d_call: .; v_call: TRBV6-2/TRBV6-3; cdr3_nt: TGTGCCAGCAGTTACATCGACACCCGCTCCTACGAGCAGTACTTC; cdr3_aa: CASSYIDTRSYEQYF
j_call: TRBJ2-2; clone_size: .; d_call: TRBD2; v_call: TRBV6-2/TRBV6-3; cdr3_nt: TGTGCCAGCAGCGAGGTGACTAGCGGGAGTTCGAATATCGGGGAGCTGTTTTTT; cdr3_aa: CASSEVTSGSSNIGELFF
j_call: TRBJ2-7; clone_size: .; d_call: .; v_call: TRBV10-2; cdr3_nt: TGCGCCAGCCAAGACAGCTCCTACGAGCAGTACTTC; cdr3_aa: CASQDSSYEQYF
j_call: TRBJ2-1; clone_size: .; d_call: TRBD2; v_call: TRBV24-1; cdr3_nt: TGTGCCACCCAGCGGGGGGTAGCGGGCCCCTACAATGAGCAGTTCTTC; cdr3_aa: CATQRGVAGPYNEQFF
j_call: TRBJ1-1; clone_size: once; d_call: .; v_call: TRBV6-5; cdr3_nt: TGTGCCAGCAGAGACGGAGGAATGAACACTGAAGCTTTCTTT; cdr3_aa: CASRDGGMNTEAFF
j_call: TRBJ2-7; clone_size: .; d_call: TRBD1; v_call: TRBV28; cdr3_nt: TGTGCCAGCAACGTCCGGGACAGGGCCGCCTACGAGCAGTACTTC; cdr3_aa: CASNVRDRAAYEQYF
j_call: TRBJ2-7; clone_size: once; d_call: .; v_call: TRBV11-3; cdr3_nt: TGTGCCAGCAGCCATCACTCGGAGGGCGGCGAGCAGTACTTC; cdr3_aa: CASSHHSEGGEQYF
j_call: TRBJ1-1; clone_size: .; d_call: .; v_call: TRBV28; cdr3_nt: TGTGCCAGCACCCGGAGTCGTCCTCTGAACACTGAAGCTTTCTTT; cdr3_aa: CASTRSRPLNTEAFF
j_call: TRBJ2-1; clone_size: .; d_call: .; v_call: TRBV15; cdr3_nt: TGTGCCACCAGCAGAGATGTTGGGGCCCGATGGGGAAATGAGCAGTTCTTC; cdr3_aa: CATSRDVGARWGNEQFF
j_call: TRBJ1-3; clone_size: .; d_call: .; v_call: TRBV7-9; cdr3_nt: TGTGCCAGCAGCTCCTCAGGTCTCTCTGGAAACACCATATATTTT; cdr3_aa: CASSSSGLSGNTIYF
j_call: TRBJ2-7; clone_size: .; d_call: .; v_call: TRBV3-1/TRBV3-2; cdr3_nt: TGTGCCAGCAGCCAAGAGACTACCTACGAGCAGTACTTC; cdr3_aa: CASSQETTYEQYF
j_call: TRBJ1-5; clone_size: .; d_call: TRBD1; v_call: TRBV27; cdr3_nt: TGTGCCAGCAGTTTGACAGGGCTGCAGCCCCAGCATTTT; cdr3_aa: CASSLTGLQPQHF
j_call: TRBJ1-1; clone_size: .; d_call: .; v_call: TRBV6-5; cdr3_nt: TGTGCCAGCAGCCCCTCGGGGAGCAAAGCTTTCTTT; cdr3_aa: CASSPSGSKAFF
j_call: TRBJ2-1; clone_size: .; d_call: .; v_call: TRBV7-3; cdr3_nt: TGTGCCAGCAGCTTACAGGGGGGCCGATCCTACAATGAGCAGTTCTTC; cdr3_aa: CASSLQGGRSYNEQFF
j_call: TRBJ1-5; clone_size: .; d_call: TRBD1; v_call: TRBV2; cdr3_nt: TGTGCCAGCAGCCAAAACAGGGGGCCCAATCAGCCCCAGCATTTT; cdr3_aa: CASSQNRGPNQPQHF
j_call: TRBJ1-5; clone_size: once; d_call: .; v_call: TRBV30; cdr3_nt: TGTGCCTGGAGTGGTTTACAGAGCAATCAGCCCCAGCATTTT; cdr3_aa: CAWSGLQSNQPQHF